This TCR beta chain came from a study of blood T cells in healthy people across ages. Study-level findings and limits: Naive CD4+ cells and diversity were both higher in long-lived donors than in aged donors. Those diversity estimates obtained from one million T cells were thought to be underestimates.

Of note for this clonotype: Its antigen is not identified.

The second PCR ran roughly 6 to 11 cycles with a sample-barcoded 5' primer and J-beta primers. All cDNA molecules were each tagged by a template-switch adaptor with 12 random nucleotides. Each CDR3 protein is one row after TCRdb ran MiXCR on the 5' RACE reads. The sample contains roughly 800,000 distinct CDR3 sequences, 55% to 75% of which appear only once. The material sequenced was blood. The receptor was isolated from a man aged 30 to 45 in good health.

CDR3 sequence (DNA): TGTGCCAGCAGCTTAGGGGACAGGGATCTGGAGACCCAGTACTTC. Its protein is CASSLGDRDLETQYF. V usage is TRBV7-3 and J usage is TRBJ2-5; 9 bases agree with TRBD1. V shed 2 bases, J shed 5 bases, and the junction held 6 bases outside the gene matches. The germline V gene has CDR1 SGHTA and CDR2 FQGTGA. CDR3 length: 15 residues.